Following are 23 T cell receptor beta chains from one sample sequenced in a study of blood T cells in healthy people across ages. A second PCR, run for roughly 7 to 11 cycles, used a sample-barcoded 5' primer plus a J-beta primer mix. A single record per CDR3 protein comes from TCRdb applying MiXCR to the 5' RACE reads. The sample lists around 1,500,000 distinct CDR3 sequences; approximately 28% were seen once. Sequencing was carried out using blood. The origin of the receptors is a woman between 25 and 40 years old in good health.

The sample holds a few counts of this clonotype. In DNA form, the CDR3 reads TGTGCCAGCTCACCAATCGGGACAAGCCAAGGTTCACCCCTCCACTTT. Translated: CASSPIGTSQGSPLHF. The chain combines TRBV18 with TRBJ1-6, with D possibly matching TRBD1 (6 bases). V lost 2 bases, J lost 9 bases, and 17 bases lay in between. The CDR3 covers 16 residues. CDR1 is KGHSH, CDR2 LQKENI, per germline.

The chain has TRBV2 and TRBJ2-7, with 12 bases aligning to TRBD2. Germline V lookup: CDR1 SNHLY, CDR2 FYNNEI. Losses at the gene ends were 5 bases for V and 2 bases for J; bases not matched to a gene: 4. The CDR3 covers 15 residues. CDR3 residues: CASSRTSGRTYEQYF. CDR3 in DNA: TGTGCCAGCAGTCGTACTAGCGGGAGGACCTACGAGCAGTACTTC.

About this clonotype itself: This may stem from a read error, because a much larger clone lies one nucleotide away. V gene TRBV12-3 or TRBV12-4 combines with J gene TRBJ2-1; D not certain. The CDR3 consists of 13 residues. CDR3 in DNA: TGTGCCAGCAGGAAGACCACTTACAATGGGCAGTTCTTC. It translates to CASRKTTYNGQFF.

This clonotype appeared a few times. The V and J genes are TRBV4-1 and TRBJ1-5; D possibly corresponds to TRBD1 (5 bases). This CDR3 contains 15 residues. Trimming pared 3 bases from V and 2 bases from J, leaving 11 bases between. Germline lookup yields CDR1 MGHRA and CDR2 YSYEKL. CDR3 nucleotides: TGCGCCAGCAGCCAGGGGGAAAATGGCAATCAGCCCCAGCATTTT. Translating it yields CASSQGENGNQPQHF.

Only a few counts were recorded for this clonotype. The genes are TRBV14 and TRBJ1-1; no firm D call. Germline CDR1 is SGHDN and CDR2 is FVKESK. This CDR3 has 13 residues. Deletions cut 4 bases from V and 11 bases from J, with 17 bases between. Written as DNA, the CDR3 is TGTGCCAGCAGCCGACCTGAGAGTGTGAGGGCTTTCTTT. Amino acid sequence: CASSRPESVRAFF.

The gene calls are TRBV2 and TRBJ2-5; perhaps TRBD1 as D (6 bases). With 4 bases removed from V and 5 bases from J, the gap between germline ends came to 14 bases. The CDR3 extends over 14 amino acids. Germline lookup yields CDR1 SNHLY and CDR2 FYNNEI. The CDR3 region has the DNA TGTGCCAGCAGTGTTAACAGGGTTTTCGAGACCCAGTACTTC. This codes for CASSVNRVFETQYF.

This clonotype appeared a few times. The junction differs from germline at one of its ends, possibly a read error. The chain employs TRBV29-1 and TRBJ2-7; TRBD1 matches at 11 bases. Germline V gene sequence: CDR1 SQVTM, CDR2 ANQGSEA. The CDR3 is made up of 13 amino acids. In DNA, the CDR3 is TGCGGCGTTCCGGGACAGGGGGCCTACGAGCAGTACTTC. This sequence encodes CGVPGQGAYEQYF.

This clonotype showed up just a few times. V is TRBV20-1 and J is TRBJ1-4, with no clear D. Per the germline V gene, CDR1 is DFQATT and CDR2 is SNEGSKA (reference sequence). The CDR3 is made up of 14 amino acids. The ends were cut back, 3 bases at V and 7 bases at J, with 15 bases in the middle. The CDR3: CSASSGPLGEKLFF. CDR3 coding DNA: TGCAGTGCTAGCTCCGGACCCCTCGGTGAAAAACTGTTTTTT.

A few counts support this clonotype. J is TRBJ2-3 and V is TRBV27, with a weak D call TRBD2 (5 bases). The CDR3 has 14 residues. Trimming cost V 10 bases and J 6 bases, with 20 bases left between them. Germline CDR1 reads MNHEY; CDR2 reads SMNVEV (reference sequence). Here the CDR3 DNA reads TGTGCCACCGCGATCGGGGAGCACACGGATACGCAGTATTTT. It yields the protein CATAIGEHTDTQYF.

This rearrangement joins TRBV7-9 to TRBJ2-3; a possible D gene is TRBD2 (6 bases). Germline loops: CDR1 SEHNR, CDR2 FQNEAQ (reference sequence). V shed 6 bases and J shed 1 base, with 14 bases lying between them. The CDR3 is 15 amino acids. CDR3 amino acids: CASSSGTSRTDTQYF. CDR3 sequence (DNA): TGTGCCAGCAGTTCCGGGACTTCACGCACAGATACGCAGTATTTT.

This clonotype has at least ten counts. This rearrangement joins TRBV20-1 to TRBJ1-2; 8 bases agree with TRBD1. The CDR3 is 13 residues long. The germline gives CDR1 DFQATT, CDR2 SNEGSKA (reference sequence). V dropped 2 bases and J dropped 5; count of bases not matched to a gene: 4. The CDR3 DNA reads TGCAGTGCTAGATCGACAGGGGTTTATGGCTACACCTTC. As protein: CSARSTGVYGYTF.

This clonotype was counted ten times or more. CDR3 amino acids: CASRQGLREQYF. The CDR3, as DNA: TGTGCCAGCAGACAGGGTTTGAGGGAGCAGTACTTC. This chain joins TRBV28 and TRBJ2-7; the D gene is possibly TRBD1 (6 bases). The germline gives CDR1 MDHEN, CDR2 SYDVKM. Trimming removed 6 bases at V and 7 bases at J, with 13 bases between. This CDR3 has 12 residues. Drawing the rest from reference TRBV28 and TRBJ2-7, the complete variable domain is DVKVTQSSRYLVKRTGEKVFLECVQDMDHENMFWYRQDPGLGLRLIYFSYDVKMKEKGDIPEGYSVSREKKERFSLILESASTNQTSMYLCASRQGLREQYFGPGTRLTVT.

There are many counts of this clonotype. The chain joins TRBV12-3 or TRBV12-4 to TRBJ2-7; D perhaps matches TRBD1 (6 bases). V was trimmed by 6 bases and J by 6 bases, leaving 15 bases between them. CDR3 length: 13 residues. The DNA for the CDR3 is TGTGCCAGCAGCTTACGACAGGACTCCGAGCAGTACTTC. It encodes CASSLRQDSEQYF.

With regard to this clonotype: The junction differs from germline at one of its ends, possibly a read error. This chain connects TRBV20-1 to TRBJ2-2; TRBD1 might be the D (6 bases). The CDR3 contains 16 residues. Germline CDR1 reads DFQATT; CDR2 reads SNEGSKA (reference sequence). The CDR3 sequence: CNARDGGRGNTGELFF. CDR3 nucleotide sequence: TGCAATGCTAGAGATGGGGGCAGGGGGAACACCGGGGAGCTGTTTTTT.

The table lists this clonotype with a few counts. V gene TRBV18 combines with J gene TRBJ2-7; weak D call: TRBD2 (6 bases). The CDR3 extends over 14 amino acids. Germline loops: CDR1 KGHSH, CDR2 LQKENI. Trimming cost V 4 bases and J 5 bases, with 15 bases left between them. The CDR3: CASSRTGGVDEQYF. The CDR3 DNA reads as TGTGCCAGCTCACGAACTGGCGGGGTCGACGAGCAGTACTTC.

V and J are TRBV7-9 and TRBJ2-5, with TRBD1 matching over 10 bases. The J segment lost 5 bases and the V segment lost 5 bases, leaving 8 bases of the junction unmatched. The CDR3 has 15 amino acids. CDR1 is SEHNR and CDR2 is FQNEAQ in the germline V gene (reference sequence). The CDR3 coding sequence is TGTGCCAGCAGCCTCGGGACAGGGGCTTCGGAGACCCAGTACTTC. This encodes CASSLGTGASETQYF.

This clonotype was observed a few times. This CDR3 is CASSVLQGPGAQYF. The CDR3 coding sequence is TGTGCCAGCAGTGTTCTACAGGGGCCCGGGGCCCAGTACTTC. This sequence joins TRBV2 and TRBJ2-5; the match to TRBD1 covers 7 bases. This CDR3 is 14 amino acids long. V trimming: 4 bases; J trimming: 9 bases; junction bases outside the gene matches: 11. CDR1 and CDR2 (germline): SNHLY, FYNNEI. Using reference TRBV2 and TRBJ2-5 for the parts outside the CDR3, the full variable domain is EPEVTQTPSHQVTQMGQEVILRCVPISNHLYFYWYRQILGQKVEFLVSFYNNEISEKSEIFDDQFSVERPDGSNFTLKIRSTKLEDSAMYFCASSVLQGPGAQYFGPGTRLLVL.

This clonotype was detected ten times or more. The chain is built from TRBV12-3 or TRBV12-4 and TRBJ1-2; 12 positions match TRBD1. The V segment lost 6 bases and the J segment 8 bases; nucleotides outside the gene matches: 7. The CDR3 loop spans 14 amino acids. In DNA form, the CDR3 reads TGTGCCAGCAGAGCCGGGACAGGGGGCGTCGGCTACACCTTC. This gives the protein CASRAGTGGVGYTF.

This clonotype was seen many times. The chain carries TRBV5-1 and TRBJ2-6, with 7 positions matching TRBD2. Germline lookup yields CDR1 SGHRS and CDR2 YFSETQ. V lost 4 bases, J lost 2 bases, and 6 bases stayed unmatched. This CDR3 contains 16 residues. CDR3 region: CASSRTLAAGANVLTF. CDR3 nucleotide sequence: TGCGCCAGCAGCAGGACCCTAGCGGCTGGGGCCAACGTCCTGACTTTC.

This clonotype was seen a few times. CDR3 in DNA: TGTGCCAGCTCACCATCACGGACAGGGGATAGCAATCAGCCCCAGCATTTT. Translating gives CASSPSRTGDSNQPQHF. The J gene is TRBJ1-5, the V gene TRBV18; 9 bases match TRBD1. Trimming took 2 bases from V and 0 from J; bases not matched to a gene: 5. This CDR3 comprises 17 residues. From germline, CDR1 is KGHSH and CDR2 LQKENI.

This clonotype was counted only a few times. Its ends do not fully match the called genes, so a read error is possible. The chain combines TRBV11-2 with TRBJ2-3, with 16 bases fitting TRBD2. Germline V gene lookup returns CDR1 SGHAT and CDR2 FQNNGV. The CDR3 contains 20 residues. CDR3 amino acids: CASSVDSSGLAGGITDTQYF. The DNA for the CDR3 is TGTGCCAGCAGCGTAGACTCCTCGGGACTAGCGGGGGGGATCACAGATACGCAGTATTTT.

Points on this clonotype: A much bigger clone sits one base away, suggesting this may be a read error. The chain has TRBV5-1 and TRBJ2-4; 7 nucleotides line up with TRBD1. TRBJ2-7 explains the end of the DNA better; the J call may be wrong. There are 14 residues in the CDR3. The germline CDR1 and CDR2 sequences are SGHRS and YFSETQ. CDR3: CASSASGTVYEQYF. For the CDR3, the DNA is TGCGCCAGCAGCGCCTCCGGGACAGTCTACGAGCAGTACTTC.

The chain couples TRBV28 to TRBJ2-7; 7 bases fit TRBD2. CDR3 length equals 15 residues. Germline values: CDR1 MDHEN, CDR2 SYDVKM. V lost 6 bases and J lost 3; bases outside the gene matches: 11. The CDR3 nucleotides are TGTGCCAGCAGCACTTCTAACGGGGGGAACTACGAGCAGTACTTC. This translates into CASSTSNGGNYEQYF. Complete variable domain (other parts from reference TRBV28 and TRBJ2-7): DVKVTQSSRYLVKRTGEKVFLECVQDMDHENMFWYRQDPGLGLRLIYFSYDVKMKEKGDIPEGYSVSREKKERFSLILESASTNQTSMYLCASSTSNGGNYEQYFGPGTRLTVT.